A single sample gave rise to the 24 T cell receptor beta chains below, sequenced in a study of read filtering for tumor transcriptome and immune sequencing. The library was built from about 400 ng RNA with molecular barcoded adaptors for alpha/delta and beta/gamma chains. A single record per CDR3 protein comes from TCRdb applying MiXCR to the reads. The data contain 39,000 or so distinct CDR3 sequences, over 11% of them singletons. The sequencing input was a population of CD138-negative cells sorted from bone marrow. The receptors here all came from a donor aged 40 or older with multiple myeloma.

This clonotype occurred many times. This CDR3 is CASSLLSANTEAFF. The DNA for the CDR3 is TGTGCCAGCAGCTTGCTGTCGGCGAACACTGAAGCTTTCTTT. The chain combines TRBV5-4 with TRBJ1-1, with D unclear. Germline loops: CDR1 SGHNT, CDR2 YYREEE (reference sequence). V was trimmed by 1 base and J by 1 base, leaving 8 bases between them. The CDR3 spans 14 residues.

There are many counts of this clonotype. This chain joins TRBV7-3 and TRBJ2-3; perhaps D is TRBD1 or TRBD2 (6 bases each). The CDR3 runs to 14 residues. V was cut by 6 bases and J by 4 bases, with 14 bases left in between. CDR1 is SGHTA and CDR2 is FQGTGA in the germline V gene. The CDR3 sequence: CASREGGGADTQYF. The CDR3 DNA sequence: TGTGCCAGCAGAGAGGGGGGTGGCGCAGATACGCAGTATTTT.

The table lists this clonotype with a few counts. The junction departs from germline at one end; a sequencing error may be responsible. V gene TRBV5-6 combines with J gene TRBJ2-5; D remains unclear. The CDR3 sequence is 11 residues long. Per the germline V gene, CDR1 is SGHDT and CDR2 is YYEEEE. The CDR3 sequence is CANSLRETQYF. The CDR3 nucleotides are TGTGCCAACAGCTTGAGGGAGACCCAGTACTTC.

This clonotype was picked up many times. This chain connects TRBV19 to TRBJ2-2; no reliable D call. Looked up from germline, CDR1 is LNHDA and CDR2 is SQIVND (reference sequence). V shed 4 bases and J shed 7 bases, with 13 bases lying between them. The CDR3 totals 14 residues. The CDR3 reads CASSNGRVVGELFF. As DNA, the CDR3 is TGTGCCAGTAGTAACGGACGTGTAGTCGGGGAGCTGTTTTTT.

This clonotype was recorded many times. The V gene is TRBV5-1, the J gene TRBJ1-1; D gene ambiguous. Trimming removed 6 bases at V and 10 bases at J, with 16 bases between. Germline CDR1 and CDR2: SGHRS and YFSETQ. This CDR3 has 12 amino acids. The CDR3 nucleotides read TGCGCCAGCATTTCGTTAGTTCTGGGAGCTTTCTTT. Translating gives CASISLVLGAFF.

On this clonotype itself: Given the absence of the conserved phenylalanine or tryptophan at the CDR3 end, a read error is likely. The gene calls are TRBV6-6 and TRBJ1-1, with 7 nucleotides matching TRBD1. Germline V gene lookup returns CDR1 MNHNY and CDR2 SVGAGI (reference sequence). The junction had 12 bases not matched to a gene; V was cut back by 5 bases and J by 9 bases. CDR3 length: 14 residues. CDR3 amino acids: CASSNANRGYKAFS. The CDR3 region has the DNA TGTGCCAGCAGTAATGCTAACAGGGGATATAAAGCTTTCTCT.

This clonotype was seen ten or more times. CDR3 DNA sequence: TGTGCCAGCAGTTTAAGCAGGGGATATACGGAGACCCAGTACTTC. As protein: CASSLSRGYTETQYF. The chain carries TRBV27 and TRBJ2-5, with D possibly TRBD1 on 6 matching bases. V lost 2 bases and J 5 bases, leaving 15 bases between the germline ends. Germline V gene sequence: CDR1 MNHEY, CDR2 SMNVEV (reference sequence). The CDR3 loop spans 15 amino acids.

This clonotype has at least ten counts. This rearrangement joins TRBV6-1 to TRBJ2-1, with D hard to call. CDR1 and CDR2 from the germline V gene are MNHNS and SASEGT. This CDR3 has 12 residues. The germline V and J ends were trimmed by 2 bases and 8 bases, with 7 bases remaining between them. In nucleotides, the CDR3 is TGTGCCAGCAGTGAAATTGGCTATGAGCAGTTCTTC. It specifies CASSEIGYEQFF.

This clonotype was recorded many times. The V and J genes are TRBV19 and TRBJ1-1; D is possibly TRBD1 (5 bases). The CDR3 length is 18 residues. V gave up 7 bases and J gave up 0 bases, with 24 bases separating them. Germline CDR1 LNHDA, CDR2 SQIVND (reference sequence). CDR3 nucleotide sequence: TGTGCCAGTACCCAACACAAAGGGGTCTTCGGGGTGAACACTGAAGCTTTCTTT. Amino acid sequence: CASTQHKGVFGVNTEAFF. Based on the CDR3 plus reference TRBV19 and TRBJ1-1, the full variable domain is DGGITQSPKYLFRKEGQNVTLSCEQNLNHDAMYWYRQDPGQGLRLIYYSQIVNDFQKGDIAEGYSVSREKKESFPLTVTSAQKNPTAFYLCASTQHKGVFGVNTEAFFGQGTRLTVV.

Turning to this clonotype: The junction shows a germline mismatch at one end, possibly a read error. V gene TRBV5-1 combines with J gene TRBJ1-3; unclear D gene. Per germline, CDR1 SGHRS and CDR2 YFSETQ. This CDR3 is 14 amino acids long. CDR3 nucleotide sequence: TGCGCCAGCAGCCCGGACCCGTCAGGAAACACCATGTATTTT. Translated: CASSPDPSGNTMYF.

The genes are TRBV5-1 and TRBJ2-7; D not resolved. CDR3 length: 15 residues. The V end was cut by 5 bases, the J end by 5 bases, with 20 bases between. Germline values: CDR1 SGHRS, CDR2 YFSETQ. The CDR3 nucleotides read TGCGCCAGCAGTCGTGAGGCGTGGGGATCCCACGAGCAGTACTTC. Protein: CASSREAWGSHEQYF.

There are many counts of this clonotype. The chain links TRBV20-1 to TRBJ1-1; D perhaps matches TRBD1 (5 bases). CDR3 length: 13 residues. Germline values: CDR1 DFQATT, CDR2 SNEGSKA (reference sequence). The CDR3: CRVEGELNTEAFF. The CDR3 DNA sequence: TGCAGGGTGGAAGGGGAGCTGAACACTGAAGCTTTCTTT.

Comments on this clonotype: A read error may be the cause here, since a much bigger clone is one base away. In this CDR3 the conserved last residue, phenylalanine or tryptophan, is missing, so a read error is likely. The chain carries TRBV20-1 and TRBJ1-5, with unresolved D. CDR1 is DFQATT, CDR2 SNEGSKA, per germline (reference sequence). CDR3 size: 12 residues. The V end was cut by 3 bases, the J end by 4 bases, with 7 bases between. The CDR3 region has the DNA TGCAGTGCTAGGAAAAGGAATCAGCCCCAGCATTTG. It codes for CSARKRNQPQHL.

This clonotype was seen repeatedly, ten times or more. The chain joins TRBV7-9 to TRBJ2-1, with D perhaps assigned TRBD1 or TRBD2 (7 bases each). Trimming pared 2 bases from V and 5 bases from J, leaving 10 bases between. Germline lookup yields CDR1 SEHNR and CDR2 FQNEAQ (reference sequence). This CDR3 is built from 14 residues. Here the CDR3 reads CASSLSGTDNEQFF. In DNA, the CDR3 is TGTGCCAGCAGCTTAAGCGGGACAGACAATGAGCAGTTCTTC.

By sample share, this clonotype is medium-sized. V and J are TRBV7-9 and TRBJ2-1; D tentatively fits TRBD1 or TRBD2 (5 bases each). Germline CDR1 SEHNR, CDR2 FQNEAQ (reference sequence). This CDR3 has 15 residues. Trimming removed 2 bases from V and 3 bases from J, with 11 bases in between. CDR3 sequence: CASSLTLGVYNEQFF. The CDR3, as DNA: TGTGCCAGCAGCTTAACCTTGGGGGTCTACAATGAGCAGTTCTTC.

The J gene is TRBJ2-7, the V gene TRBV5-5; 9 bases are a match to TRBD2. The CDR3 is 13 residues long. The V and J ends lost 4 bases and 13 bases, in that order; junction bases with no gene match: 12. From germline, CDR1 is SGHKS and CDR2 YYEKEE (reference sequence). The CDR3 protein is CASSPGTSKILYF. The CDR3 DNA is TGTGCCAGCAGCCCCGGGACTAGCAAGATCCTCTACTTC.

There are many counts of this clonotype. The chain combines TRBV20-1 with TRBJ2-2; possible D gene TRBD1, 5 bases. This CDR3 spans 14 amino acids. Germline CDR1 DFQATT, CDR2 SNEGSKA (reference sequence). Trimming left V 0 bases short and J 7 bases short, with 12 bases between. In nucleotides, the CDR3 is TGCAGTGCTAGAGACGGCAGGGATGTCGGGGAGCTGTTTTTT. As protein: CSARDGRDVGELFF.

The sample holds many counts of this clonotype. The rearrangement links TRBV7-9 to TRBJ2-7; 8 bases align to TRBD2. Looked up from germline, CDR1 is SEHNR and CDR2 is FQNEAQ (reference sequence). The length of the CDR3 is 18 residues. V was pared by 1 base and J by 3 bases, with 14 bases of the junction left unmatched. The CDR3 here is CASSLVAGMAGGNYEQYF. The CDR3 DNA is TGTGCCAGCAGCTTAGTGGCAGGGATGGCGGGAGGAAACTACGAGCAGTACTTC.

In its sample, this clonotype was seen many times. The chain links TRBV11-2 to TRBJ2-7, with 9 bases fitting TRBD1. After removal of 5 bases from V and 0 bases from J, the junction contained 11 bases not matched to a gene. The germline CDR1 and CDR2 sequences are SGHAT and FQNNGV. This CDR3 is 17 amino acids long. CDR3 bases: TGTGCCAGCAGCAGGACAGGGGAATTCAGAAGCTCCTACGAGCAGTACTTC. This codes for CASSRTGEFRSSYEQYF.

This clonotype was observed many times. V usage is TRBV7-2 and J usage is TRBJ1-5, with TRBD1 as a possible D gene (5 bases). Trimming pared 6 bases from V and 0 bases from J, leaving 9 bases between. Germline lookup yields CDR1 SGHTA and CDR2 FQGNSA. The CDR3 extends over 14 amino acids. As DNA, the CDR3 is TGTGCCAGCAGGAGGGGCTATAGCAATCAGCCCCAGCATTTT. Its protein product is CASRRGYSNQPQHF. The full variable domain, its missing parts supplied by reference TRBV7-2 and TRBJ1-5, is GAGVSQSPSNKVTEKGKDVELRCDPISGHTALYWYRQSLGQGLEFLIYFQGNSAPDKSGLPSDRFSAERTGGSVSTLTIQRTQQEDSAVYLCASRRGYSNQPQHFGDGTRLSIL.

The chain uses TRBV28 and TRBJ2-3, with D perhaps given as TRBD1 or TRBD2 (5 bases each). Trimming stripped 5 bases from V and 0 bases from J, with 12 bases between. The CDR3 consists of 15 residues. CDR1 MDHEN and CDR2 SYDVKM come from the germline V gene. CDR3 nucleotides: TGTGCCAGCAGTCCAGGGACGGCTAGCACAGATACGCAGTATTTT. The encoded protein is CASSPGTASTDTQYF.

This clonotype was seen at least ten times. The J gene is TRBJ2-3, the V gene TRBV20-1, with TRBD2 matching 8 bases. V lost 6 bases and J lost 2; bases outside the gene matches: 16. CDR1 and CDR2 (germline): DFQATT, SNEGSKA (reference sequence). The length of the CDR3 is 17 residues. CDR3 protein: CSAAPPAAGEFTDTQYF. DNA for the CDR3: TGCAGTGCCGCACCCCCCGCAGCGGGGGAGTTCACAGATACGCAGTATTTT.

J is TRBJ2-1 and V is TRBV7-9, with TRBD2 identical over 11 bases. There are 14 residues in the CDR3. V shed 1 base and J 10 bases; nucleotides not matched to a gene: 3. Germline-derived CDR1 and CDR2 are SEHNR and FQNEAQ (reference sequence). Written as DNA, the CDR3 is TGTGCCAGCAGCTTAGGGCTAGCGGGGGGCGAGCAGTTCTTC. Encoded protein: CASSLGLAGGEQFF. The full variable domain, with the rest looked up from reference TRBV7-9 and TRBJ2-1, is DTGVSQNPRHKITKRGQNVTFRCDPISEHNRLYWYRQTLGQGPEFLTYFQNEAQLEKSRLLSDRFSAERPKGSFSTLEIQRTEQGDSAMYLCASSLGLAGGEQFFGPGTRLTVL.

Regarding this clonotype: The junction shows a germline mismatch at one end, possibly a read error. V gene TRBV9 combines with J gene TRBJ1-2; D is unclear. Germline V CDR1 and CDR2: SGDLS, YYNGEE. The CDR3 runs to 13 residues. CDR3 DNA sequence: TGTGCCGGCAGCGTAGGAGGCAGCTATGGCTACACCTTC. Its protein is CAGSVGGSYGYTF.